This is a list of T cell receptor beta chains from one sample in a study of neurological immune-mediated disorders. TCRdb recomputed calls from the 5' RACE reads with MiXCR, one row per CDR3 protein. This sample yields 65,000 to 90,000 distinct CDR3 sequences, of which approximately 5% are seen a single time; about 2.4% belongs to the top ten. The specimen was PBMCs. The receptors originated from a woman aged 25 to 39 with multiple sclerosis. The CDR3 runs from the conserved cysteine through the conserved F or W. A D gene is named only where the DNA matches it firmly. Where a row states a size, it is once, few, many or the class of an expanded clone; other rows omit it.

clone_size | j_call | d_call | v_call | cdr3_aa | cdr3_nt
many | TRBJ2-2 | - | TRBV5-1 | CASSSRGPPMNTGELFF | TGCGCCAGCAGCTCCCGTGGTCCGCCGATGAACACCGGGGAGCTGTTTTTT
many | TRBJ2-1 | TRBD2 | TRBV5-1 | CASRLAGGDSYNEQFF | TGCGCCAGCAGGCTAGCGGGGGGCGACTCCTACAATGAGCAGTTCTTC
many | TRBJ2-3 | TRBD1 | TRBV14 | CASSLRRTGGTDTQYF | TGTGCCAGCAGCCTAAGACGGACAGGGGGCACAGATACGCAGTATTTT
many | TRBJ1-5 | - | TRBV5-1 | CASSLWGKPQHF | TGCGCCAGCAGCTTGTGGGGGAAGCCCCAGCATTTT
few | TRBJ2-2 | TRBD1 | TRBV9 | CASSVGQGMNTGELFF | TGTGCCAGCAGCGTGGGACAGGGGATGAACACCGGGGAGCTGTTTTTT
many | TRBJ1-1 | - | TRBV7-6 | CASSPGRGITEAFF | TGTGCCAGCAGTCCAGGTAGAGGGATCACTGAAGCTTTCTTT
- | TRBJ2-3 | TRBD2 | TRBV6-5 | CASRSRRLAGDRYTDTQYF | TGTGCCAGCCGGTCTCGGAGACTAGCGGGGGACCGATACACAGATACGCAGTATTTT
many | TRBJ2-2 | - | TRBV2 | CASTPGPGELFF | TGTGCCAGCACCCCTGGGCCCGGGGAGCTGTTTTTT
many | TRBJ2-5 | - | TRBV10-3 | CATQEEGASQETQYF | TGTGCCACCCAGGAGGAGGGGGCGAGTCAAGAGACCCAGTACTTC
- | TRBJ2-4 | TRBD1 | TRBV28 | CASSLYRGGVDIQYF | TGTGCCAGCAGTCTCTACAGGGGTGGTGTAGACATTCAGTACTTC
many | TRBJ1-5 | TRBD1 | TRBV20-1 | CSAAGTGGYSNQPQHF | TGCAGTGCGGCCGGGACAGGCGGATATAGCAATCAGCCCCAGCATTTT
many | TRBJ2-3 | TRBD2 | TRBV12-3/TRBV12-4 | CASSPPQGTSGGPITDTQYF | TGTGCCAGCAGTCCCCCTCAAGGGACTAGCGGGGGGCCCATCACAGATACGCAGTATTTT
many | TRBJ2-5 | TRBD1 | TRBV5-1 | CASSFYRGQETQYF | TGCGCCAGCAGCTTCTACAGGGGCCAAGAGACCCAGTACTTC
few | TRBJ1-1 | - | TRBV5-1 | CASSLALNTEAFF | TGCGCCAGCAGCTTGGCTCTGAACACTGAAGCTTTCTTT
- | TRBJ2-6 | TRBD1 | TRBV6-1 | CASRPGQGDLLGGANVLTF | TGTGCCAGCAGACCGGGACAGGGCGACCTCTTGGGGGGGGCCAACGTCCTGACTTTC
- | TRBJ2-7 | - | TRBV29-1 | CSARDPGRVEQYF | TGCAGCGCCCGGGACCCGGGGCGGGTAGAGCAGTACTTC
many | TRBJ2-1 | TRBD2 | TRBV20-1 | CSARGPGLAGGSRFF | TGCAGTGCTAGAGGACCGGGACTAGCGGGAGGCAGTCGGTTCTTC
many | TRBJ1-1 | - | TRBV5-1 | CASSDTVGGRSEAFF | TGCGCCAGCAGCGATACAGTCGGGGGGCGGTCTGAAGCTTTCTTT
many | TRBJ1-1 | - | TRBV5-1 | CASSYSANTEAFF | TGCGCCAGCAGCTATAGTGCGAACACTGAAGCTTTCTTT
many | TRBJ1-2 | - | TRBV20-1 | CSAMGSAGWGGYTF | TGCAGTGCTATGGGCAGCGCAGGTTGGGGTGGCTACACCTTC
many | TRBJ2-1 | - | TRBV5-1 | CASSLWEGGNEQFF | TGCGCCAGCAGCCTTTGGGAGGGGGGCAATGAGCAGTTCTTC
many | TRBJ2-3 | TRBD1 | TRBV5-1 | CASSWTGGRTDTQYF | TGCGCCAGCAGCTGGACAGGGGGGCGCACAGATACGCAGTATTTT
many | TRBJ2-5 | - | TRBV12-3/TRBV12-4 | CASNHRGSTGTQYF | TGTGCCAGCAACCACCGGGGGTCTACCGGGACCCAGTACTTC
many | TRBJ2-1 | TRBD2 | TRBV20-1 | CSARARLAYSYNEQFF | TGCAGTGCTAGAGCTAGACTAGCGTACTCCTACAATGAGCAGTTCTTC
many | TRBJ1-2 | - | TRBV12-3/TRBV12-4 | CASSMTGSAGFYTF | TGTGCCAGCAGCATGACAGGCTCGGCCGGTTTTTACACCTTC
many | TRBJ2-2 | TRBD2 | TRBV20-1 | CSAGNGGAPSNTGELFF | TGCAGTGCTGGAAACGGGGGGGCGCCCTCGAACACCGGGGAGCTGTTTTTT
many | TRBJ2-1 | - | TRBV27 | CASSLWPAEDEQFF | TGTGCCAGCAGTCTGTGGCCGGCCGAGGATGAGCAGTTCTTC
few | TRBJ2-5 | TRBD1 | TRBV5-1 | CASSYRTGLQETQYF | TGCGCCAGCAGCTACCGGACAGGCCTCCAAGAGACCCAGTACTTC
many | TRBJ2-2 | - | TRBV15 | CATSLRSNVNTGELFF | TGTGCCACCAGCCTACGATCCAATGTCAACACCGGGGAGCTGTTTTTT
many | TRBJ2-7 | TRBD2 | TRBV20-1 | CSARLREGPSYEQYF | TGCAGTGCTAGACTGAGGGAGGGCCCCTCCTACGAGCAGTACTTC
many | TRBJ1-1 | TRBD1 | TRBV5-1 | CASRPTGGGYTEAFF | TGCGCCAGCAGGCCAACAGGGGGCGGATACACTGAAGCTTTCTTT
many | TRBJ2-7 | TRBD1 | TRBV7-9 | CASSIMTGIPPHEQYF | TGTGCCAGCAGCATAATGACAGGGATCCCCCCCCACGAGCAGTACTTC
many | TRBJ2-3 | - | TRBV20-1 | CSSTSRTDTQYF | TGCAGTTCCACTAGCCGCACAGATACGCAGTATTTT
many | TRBJ2-5 | - | TRBV9 | CASSLTGLGGETQYF | TGTGCCAGCAGCCTCACAGGGTTGGGGGGGGAGACCCAGTACTTC
few | TRBJ1-1 | - | TRBV5-5 | CASSLDISTEAFF | TGTGCCAGCAGCCTGGACATAAGCACTGAAGCTTTCTTT
many | TRBJ1-6 | - | TRBV5-1 | CASSWDPGRGSPLHF | TGCGCCAGCAGCTGGGACCCCGGGCGGGGTTCACCCCTCCACTTT
many | TRBJ2-1 | - | TRBV20-1 | CSATKGPGLKTYNEQFF | TGCAGTGCTACGAAGGGACCGGGTCTGAAGACCTACAATGAGCAGTTCTTC
many | TRBJ2-5 | - | TRBV5-1 | CASSLGSIQETQYF | TGCGCCAGCAGCTTGGGTAGCATACAAGAGACCCAGTACTTC
many | TRBJ1-1 | - | TRBV20-1 | CSASEIPGTEAFF | TGCAGTGCTAGCGAAATTCCGGGCACTGAAGCTTTCTTT
many | TRBJ2-2 | TRBD1 | TRBV3-1 | CASKRTGNTGELFF | TGTGCCAGCAAACGGACAGGGAACACCGGGGAGCTGTTTTTT
many | TRBJ1-3 | - | TRBV28 | CASSGVGAGNTIYF | TGTGCCAGCAGTGGGGTTGGAGCTGGAAACACCATATATTTT
many | TRBJ2-4 | TRBD2 | TRBV5-1 | CASSPSGGDIQYF | TGCGCCAGCAGCCCGTCGGGGGGTGACATTCAGTACTTC
- | TRBJ2-2 | - | TRBV24-1 | CATSDSSVALEGKGDTGELFF | TGTGCCACCAGTGATTCCTCAGTTGCATTGGAGGGGAAAGGCGACACCGGGGAGCTGTTTTTT
many | TRBJ2-7 | TRBD1 | TRBV12-3/TRBV12-4 | CASSTGQGPTRSYEQYF | TGTGCCAGCAGTACCGGACAGGGGCCCACCAGATCCTACGAGCAGTACTTC
many | TRBJ1-6 | TRBD1 | TRBV5-1 | CASSLRLQGESPLHF | TGCGCCAGCAGCTTGAGGTTGCAGGGGGAGTCACCCCTCCACTTT
many | TRBJ2-1 | - | TRBV5-1 | CASSQTLDWSHNEQFF | TGCGCCAGCAGCCAAACCTTAGACTGGTCCCACAATGAGCAGTTCTTC
many | TRBJ1-1 | TRBD1 | TRBV6-2/TRBV6-3 | CATGQGARGTEAFF | TGTGCCACTGGACAGGGGGCGCGTGGCACTGAAGCTTTCTTT
many | TRBJ2-1 | TRBD2 | TRBV12-3/TRBV12-4 | CASSSTGTSSNEQFF | TGTGCCAGCAGCTCGACCGGGACTAGCTCCAATGAGCAGTTCTTC
many | TRBJ2-2 | - | TRBV9 | CASTTTNTGELFF | TGTGCCAGTACCACTACGAACACCGGGGAGCTGTTTTTT
many | TRBJ2-1 | - | TRBV12-3/TRBV12-4 | CASSDPGPQERQNYNEQFF | TGTGCCAGCAGTGACCCGGGACCGCAGGAAAGGCAAAATTACAATGAGCAGTTCTTC
- | TRBJ1-2 | TRBD1 | TRBV5-8 | CVSSLSRTGNYGYTF | TGTGTCAGCAGCTTGTCCAGGACAGGGAACTATGGCTACACCTTC
many | TRBJ2-3 | TRBD1 | TRBV12-3/TRBV12-4 | CASTIHYGTDRTDTQYF | TGTGCCAGCACCATTCATTACGGGACAGACCGCACAGATACGCAGTATTTT
many | TRBJ2-4 | - | TRBV5-1 | CASKYLGNENIQYF | TGCGCCAGCAAATACCTGGGTAACGAAAACATTCAGTACTTC
few | TRBJ1-2 | TRBD1 | TRBV6-5 | CASRRGQGNYGYTF | TGTGCCAGCAGAAGGGGACAGGGGAACTATGGCTACACCTTC
many | TRBJ2-6 | TRBD2 | TRBV7-8 | CASSQGVAGFSGANVLTF | TGTGCCAGCAGCCAAGGGGTAGCGGGCTTCTCTGGGGCCAACGTCCTGACTTTC
many | TRBJ1-1 | - | TRBV20-1 | CSARGGAEAFF | TGCAGTGCTAGAGGGGGTGCTGAAGCTTTCTTT